These 11 T cell receptor beta chains originate from one sample sequenced in a study of T cell responses to AZD1222 COVID-19 vaccine. The data were produced by immunoSEQ multiplex PCR, yet TCRdb's version contains in-frame clones alone and is incomplete. The sample includes some 31,000 clones, over 75% seen only once; the top ten take around 15%. This material consisted of peripheral blood, taken 28 days after the second AZD1222 dose. These receptors came from an adult who received the AZD1222 COVID-19 vaccine.

V gene TRBV10-3 combines with J gene TRBJ1-3; D uncertain. CDR1 and CDR2 from the germline V gene are ENHRY and SYGVKD. V shed 6 bases and J shed 0 bases, with 9 bases lying between them. This CDR3 comprises 14 residues. In DNA form, the CDR3 reads TGTGCCATCAGGTCAATAAGCTCTGGAAACACCATATATTTT. Translated, it gives CAIRSISSGNTIYF.

The rearrangement links TRBV5-1 to TRBJ2-3; 13 nucleotides align to TRBD2. Per germline, CDR1 SGHRS and CDR2 YFSETQ. The CDR3 sequence is 17 residues long. With 3 bases clipped from V and 0 bases from J, the junction kept 4 bases outside the gene matches. This CDR3 is CASSSGTSGVSTDTQYF. Here the CDR3 DNA reads TGCGCCAGCAGCTCCGGGACTAGCGGGGTTAGCACAGATACGCAGTATTTT.

The rearrangement joins TRBV10-3 to TRBJ2-5, with D hard to call. The CDR3 runs 12 residues. V was trimmed by 2 bases and J by 2 bases, leaving 3 bases between them. Per germline, CDR1 ENHRY and CDR2 SYGVKD. Here the CDR3 reads CAISETQETQYF. Written as DNA, the CDR3 is TGTGCCATCAGTGAGACACAAGAGACCCAGTACTTC.

The gene calls are TRBV27 and TRBJ1-1; TRBD1 matches at 7 bases. Germline V gene data show CDR1 as MNHEY and CDR2 as SMNVEV (reference sequence). CDR3 length: 13 amino acids. Germline trimming cut 10 bases from V and 0 bases from J; bases unmatched to any gene: 5. CDR3 nucleotides: TGTGCCACCACGACAGGGATGAACACTGAAGCTTTCTTT. It is translated as CATTTGMNTEAFF.

The chain joins TRBV11-2 to TRBJ2-6; D gene uncertain. V lost 4 bases, J lost 0 bases, and 7 bases lay in between. The germline gives CDR1 SGHAT, CDR2 FQNNGV. This CDR3 spans 15 amino acids. As DNA, the CDR3 is TGTGCCAGCAGCTCGCTGAGCTCTGGGGCCAACGTCCTGACTTTC. Amino acid sequence: CASSSLSSGANVLTF.

The J gene is TRBJ1-2, the V gene TRBV4-3; 9 positions match TRBD1. The CDR3 spans 15 residues. The V gene's germline CDR1 is LGHNA and CDR2 YSLEER. V lost 1 base to trimming and J lost 5 bases; unmatched junction nucleotides: 5. The CDR3 region has the DNA TGCGCCAGCAGCCAAGTGGGACAGGGCCTTTATGGCTACACCTTC. Its translation is CASSQVGQGLYGYTF.

CDR3 coding DNA: TGTGCCAGCAGTTTCACCTCTGGTCCCGGGACAGGGAGCTTGGGTAACTATGGCTACACCTTC. This codes for CASSFTSGPGTGSLGNYGYTF. This rearrangement joins TRBV6-2 or TRBV6-3 to TRBJ1-2, with TRBD1 matching 9 bases. The junction had 22 bases not matched to a gene; V was cut back by 4 bases and J by 1 base. The CDR3 length is 21 residues. Germline V CDR1 and CDR2: MNHEY, SVGEGT.

This clone was detected only a few times. The chain is built from TRBV3-1 (or the pseudogene TRBV3-2) and TRBJ2-7; the D gene is possibly TRBD1 (6 bases). Germline loops: CDR1 LGHDT, CDR2 YNNKEL (reference sequence). V shed 0 bases and J shed 11 bases, with 11 bases lying between them. This CDR3 has 12 amino acids. CDR3 loop: CASSQEGAGEYF. CDR3 coding DNA: TGTGCCAGCAGCCAAGAAGGGGCAGGGGAGTACTTC.

The chain links TRBV27 to TRBJ2-7; a possible D gene is TRBD1 (5 bases). CDR1 is MNHEY, CDR2 SMNVEV, per germline (reference sequence). The CDR3 is 12 amino acids. Trimming shortened V by 5 bases and J by 4 bases, and 9 bases separated the two germline ends. CDR3 amino acids: CASSLRGYEQYF. In DNA form, the CDR3 reads TGTGCCAGCAGTCTTAGGGGTTACGAGCAGTACTTC.

The chain recombines TRBV7-2 with TRBJ2-7, with a tentative D call TRBD1 (6 bases). The CDR3 runs to 16 residues. Per germline, CDR1 SGHTA and CDR2 FQGNSA. V gave up 3 bases and J gave up 0 bases, with 15 bases separating them. CDR3 protein: CASSFLLGTFSYEQYF. The CDR3 DNA sequence: TGTGCCAGCAGCTTTCTTCTAGGGACATTCTCCTACGAGCAGTACTTC.

This chain joins TRBV11-2 and TRBJ1-5, with D uncertain. Looked up from germline, CDR1 is SGHAT and CDR2 is FQNNGV. Trimming stripped 0 bases from V and 6 bases from J, with 6 bases between. CDR3 length: 13 residues. The CDR3 reads CASSLERSQPQHF. DNA for the CDR3: TGTGCCAGCAGCTTAGAACGTAGTCAGCCCCAGCATTTT. The variable domain in full, with the rest retrieved from reference TRBV11-2 and TRBJ1-5, is EAGVAQSPRYKIIEKRQSVAFWCNPISGHATLYWYQQILGQGPKLLIQFQNNGVVDDSQLPKDRFSAERLKGVDSTLKIQPAKLEDSAVYLCASSLERSQPQHFGDGTRLSIL.